Below are 27 T cell receptor beta chains sequenced from a single sample in a study of T cell changes during pregnancy in multiple sclerosis. Assay: immunoSEQ multiplex PCR; the TCRdb copy retains only in-frame clones and omits some. The table has approximately 20,000 clones, roughly 90% seen once. The sequencing used CD8+ T cells from peripheral blood mononuclear cells, collected after pregnancy. The receptors shown here come from a female donor with multiple sclerosis, enrolled in a pregnancy study.

The V and J genes are TRBV6-4 and TRBJ2-5, with 9 bases that match TRBD2. Germline CDR1 MRHNA, CDR2 SNTAGT. J was trimmed by 5 bases and V by 8 bases; bases with no gene match: 12. The CDR3 sequence is 15 residues long. CDR3 sequence reads: CASSPKAGGGETQYF. The CDR3 DNA reads TGTGCCAGCTCCCCCAAAGCGGGAGGCGGGGAGACCCAGTACTTC.

The rearrangement joins TRBV19 to TRBJ1-1, with D possibly TRBD1 on 5 matching bases. In germline, CDR1 is LNHDA, CDR2 SQIVND (reference sequence). This CDR3 comprises 14 residues. The V end was cut by 3 bases, the J end by 0 bases, with 8 bases between. The CDR3 region is CASSIRGMNTEAFF. CDR3 DNA sequence: TGTGCCAGTAGTATTAGGGGAATGAACACTGAAGCTTTCTTT.

This clone has a handful of counts. The chain recombines TRBV6-1 with TRBJ1-5, with a possible D match to TRBD1 (5 bases). V dropped 5 bases and J dropped 2 bases, with 13 bases sitting between them. The germline gives CDR1 MNHNS, CDR2 SASEGT. The CDR3 runs to 15 residues. The DNA for the CDR3 is TGTGCCAGCAGTTTACCAGGGCTGGGCAATCAGCCCCAGCATTTT. Amino acids: CASSLPGLGNQPQHF.

The gene calls are TRBV4-1 and TRBJ1-5; no firm D call. The germline gives CDR1 MGHRA, CDR2 YSYEKL. The CDR3 spans 16 residues. Trimming stripped 3 bases from V and 1 base from J, with 13 bases between. The CDR3 DNA follows: TGCGCCAGCAGCCACGCCTTCCAGGTGAGCAATCAGCCCCAGCATTTT. It specifies CASSHAFQVSNQPQHF.

This clone occurred once. The chain combines TRBV16 with TRBJ1-1; 10 bases are shared with TRBD1. Trimming at V came to 2 bases and at J to 5 bases, leaving 2 bases not matched to a gene. The CDR3 sequence is 14 residues long. The germline V gene encodes CDR1 KGHSY and CDR2 FQNENV. CDR3 sequence reads: CASSQDRGLTEAFF. The CDR3 bases are TGTGCCAGCAGCCAAGACAGGGGGCTTACTGAAGCTTTCTTT.

The chain links TRBV4-1 to TRBJ2-1; 11 bases map to TRBD2. Trimming cost V 0 bases and J 4 bases; bases outside gene matches: 5. This CDR3 is built from 17 residues. In germline, CDR1 is MGHRA, CDR2 YSYEKL. In DNA, the CDR3 is TGCGCCAGCAGCCAAGAGGGGGGACTAGCGGATTACAATGAGCAGTTCTTC. Translation gives CASSQEGGLADYNEQFF.

V is TRBV28 and J is TRBJ2-3; no firm D call. This CDR3 spans 15 amino acids. V lost 2 bases and J lost 6, with 15 bases in between. Germline CDR1 and CDR2: MDHEN and SYDVKM. CDR3 nucleotides: TGTGCCAGCAGTTTACCCCGTCGGTCTGGTGATACGCAGTATTTT. Translation gives CASSLPRRSGDTQYF.

In the case of this clone: The same CDR3 is also encoded by other DNA sequences in this sample. J is TRBJ1-1 and V is TRBV19, with TRBD1 identical over 7 bases. V shed 7 bases, J shed 3 bases, and the junction held 8 bases outside the gene matches. The CDR3 runs 14 residues. Germline CDR1 LNHDA, CDR2 SQIVND (reference sequence). The CDR3 region is CASKWGRGDTEAFF. The DNA of the CDR3 is TGTGCCAGTAAATGGGGCAGGGGGGACACTGAAGCTTTCTTT.

The table lists this clone with a count of one. This chain links TRBV28 with TRBJ2-1, with 8 bases aligning to TRBD2. The CDR3 contains 16 residues. V shed 5 bases, J shed 4 bases, and the junction held 10 bases outside the gene matches. Looked up from germline, CDR1 is MDHEN and CDR2 is SYDVKM. The CDR3 loop is CASSPAWAGGYNEQFF. CDR3 bases: TGTGCCAGCAGTCCCGCATGGGCGGGAGGATACAATGAGCAGTTCTTC.

The chain joins TRBV5-1 to TRBJ1-5, with a possible D match to TRBD1 (6 bases). This CDR3 has 17 residues. CDR1 and CDR2 from the germline V gene are SGHRS and YFSETQ. V was pared by 4 bases and J by 4 bases, with 21 bases between. The CDR3: CASSAEAVGTSNQPQHF. In nucleotides, the CDR3 is TGCGCCAGCAGCGCGGAGGCCGTTGGGACATCTAATCAGCCCCAGCATTTT.

The gene calls are TRBV28 and TRBJ1-1; D unresolved. The CDR3 contains 12 residues. CDR1 and CDR2 from the germline V gene are MDHEN and SYDVKM. Trimming took 3 bases from V and 3 from J, leaving 5 bases between them. Here the CDR3 reads CASSFSDTEAFF. CDR3 nucleotide sequence: TGTGCCAGCAGTTTTAGCGACACTGAAGCTTTCTTT.

V is TRBV2 and J is TRBJ2-1; possibly TRBD1 for D (6 bases). The CDR3 totals 13 residues. Germline lookup yields CDR1 SNHLY and CDR2 FYNNEI. Trimming removed 6 bases from V and 8 bases from J, with 14 bases in between. The CDR3 bases are TGTGCCAGCAGAGCCAGTTACAGGGATGAGCAGTTCTTC. This encodes CASRASYRDEQFF.

The V and J genes are TRBV27 and TRBJ2-2; D possibly corresponds to TRBD1 (6 bases). Germline V CDR1 and CDR2: MNHEY, SMNVEV (reference sequence). The CDR3 contains 16 residues. V shed 1 base and J shed 1 base, with 10 bases lying between them. Here the CDR3 reads CASSLWATGNTGELFF. The CDR3 coding sequence is TGTGCCAGCAGTTTATGGGCGACAGGGAACACCGGGGAGCTGTTTTTT.

This sequence joins TRBV11-2 and TRBJ2-1, with 9 bases that match TRBD2. The CDR3 loop spans 18 amino acids. Germline V gene sequence: CDR1 SGHAT, CDR2 FQNNGV. With 0 bases clipped from V and 3 bases from J, the junction kept 9 bases outside the gene matches. CDR3 nucleotide sequence: TGTGCCAGCAGCTTAGAGTGGGCGGGAGGGCGATTCTACAATGAGCAGTTCTTC. Translated, it gives CASSLEWAGGRFYNEQFF.

Judged by abundance, this clone is medium-sized. The same CDR3 also results from other DNA sequences found in this sample. The rearrangement links TRBV4-2 to TRBJ2-6, with a tentative D call TRBD1 (5 bases). The V and J ends lost 0 bases and 4 bases respectively, with 10 bases between them. Germline V lookup: CDR1 LGHNA, CDR2 YNFKEQ. CDR3 length: 16 amino acids. CDR3 protein: CASSQEQGSGANVLTF. In nucleotides, the CDR3 is TGTGCCAGCAGCCAAGAGCAGGGATCCGGGGCCAACGTCCTGACTTTC.

This clone was observed a single time. V gene TRBV30 combines with J gene TRBJ2-6; 8 bases are a match to TRBD1. The CDR3 spans 15 residues. From germline, CDR1 is GTSNPN and CDR2 SVGIG (reference sequence). Germline trimming cut 2 bases from V and 2 bases from J; bases unmatched to any gene: 2. CDR3 DNA sequence: TGTGCCTGGAGTCTGACAGGGGCTGGGGCCAACGTCCTGACTTTC. It encodes CAWSLTGAGANVLTF.

The V call is TRBV27, the J call TRBJ2-7; 10 nucleotides agree with TRBD1. The CDR3 has 16 residues. Germline-derived CDR1 and CDR2 are MNHEY and SMNVEV (reference sequence). V shed 5 bases, J shed 7 bases, and the junction held 14 bases outside the gene matches. In DNA form, the CDR3 reads TGTGCCAGCAGTCTGCTGTTGGGACAGGGGTTAGATGAGCAGTACTTC. Translated, it gives CASSLLLGQGLDEQYF.

The V call is TRBV28, the J call TRBJ2-7, with 9 bases matching TRBD1. Germline-derived CDR1 and CDR2 are MDHEN and SYDVKM. V was clipped by 3 bases and J by 3 bases; unmatched bases: 3. The CDR3 is 14 amino acids. CDR3 sequence: CASSLTGGDYEQYF. In nucleotides, the CDR3 is TGTGCCAGCAGTTTGACAGGGGGGGACTACGAGCAGTACTTC.

DNA for the CDR3: TGTGCCAGCAGCTTGGGACTAGCGGGATACACAGATACGCAGTATTTT. It codes for CASSLGLAGYTDTQYF. The chain carries TRBV5-6 and TRBJ2-3; 11 nucleotides agree with TRBD2. The CDR3 totals 16 residues. Germline V gene sequence: CDR1 SGHDT, CDR2 YYEEEE. The V gene end was trimmed by 0 bases and the J gene end by 2 bases; junction bases not matched to a gene: 2.

The chain has TRBV10-2 and TRBJ2-1; TRBD1 matches 9 bases. V was pared by 5 bases and J by 4 bases, with 6 bases of the junction left unmatched. CDR1 is WSHSY, CDR2 SAAADI, per germline. The CDR3 runs 15 residues. CDR3 sequence (DNA): TGCGCCAGCAGTCCAGGACAGGGGCTGTACAATGAGCAGTTCTTC. Translating it yields CASSPGQGLYNEQFF.

This clone occurred once. The chain employs TRBV7-9 and TRBJ2-3; a possible D gene is TRBD1 (6 bases). The V and J ends lost 3 bases and 4 bases respectively, with 20 bases between them. CDR3 size: 17 residues. In germline, CDR1 is SEHNR, CDR2 FQNEAQ (reference sequence). The CDR3 spells CASSFGTREAVADTQYF. DNA of the CDR3: TGTGCCAGCAGCTTTGGGACACGAGAGGCGGTTGCAGATACGCAGTATTTT.

This chain uses TRBV7-2 with TRBJ1-5; TRBD1 is a possible D gene (6 bases). The CDR3 totals 18 residues. The V and J ends lost 2 bases and 2 bases respectively, with 19 bases between them. The germline CDR1 and CDR2 sequences are SGHTA and FQGNSA. CDR3 in DNA: TGTGCCAGCAGCTTAAGTTCGGCAGGGGATTTTCGCAATCAGCCCCAGCATTTT. Protein: CASSLSSAGDFRNQPQHF.

The rearrangement uses TRBV10-2 and TRBJ1-2, with 7 bases that match TRBD1. The V gene's germline CDR1 is WSHSY and CDR2 SAAADI. V was pared by 11 bases and J by 5 bases, with 14 bases of the junction left unmatched. The CDR3 has 14 residues. The CDR3, as DNA: TGCGCCGCGGCCGAACGACAGGGTCGGTATGGCTACACCTTC. It codes for CAAAERQGRYGYTF.

This chain joins TRBV18 and TRBJ2-4; 15 bases agree with TRBD2. The CDR3 is 16 residues long. V lost 0 bases and J lost 7; bases outside the gene matches: 1. The germline V gene has CDR1 KGHSH and CDR2 LQKENI. CDR3 in DNA: TGTGCCAGCTCACCACCGGGACTAGCGGGAGGTAACATTCAGTACTTC. The encoded protein is CASSPPGLAGGNIQYF.

This clone was seen once. This chain connects TRBV4-1 to TRBJ1-1, with D maybe TRBD1 (6 bases). Trimming cost V 0 bases and J 8 bases, with 13 bases left between them. The CDR3 spans 14 residues. Per germline, CDR1 MGHRA and CDR2 YSYEKL. CDR3 in amino acids: CASSQEGARREAFF. In nucleotides, the CDR3 is TGCGCCAGCAGCCAAGAGGGGGCACGGAGAGAAGCTTTCTTT.

The rearrangement links TRBV6-4 to TRBJ1-5; D possibly corresponds to TRBD1 (6 bases). The V end lost 2 bases, the J end lost 3 bases, and 8 bases lay between the germline ends. The CDR3 is made up of 14 amino acids. CDR1 and CDR2 from the germline V gene are MRHNA and SNTAGT. The CDR3, as DNA: TGTGCCAGCAGTGACGGACAGCCCAATCAGCCCCAGCATTTT. Protein sequence: CASSDGQPNQPQHF.

The rearrangement links TRBV6-5 to TRBJ2-1; TRBD1 matches at 10 bases. The CDR3 has 15 residues. With 3 bases clipped from V and 8 bases from J, the junction kept 7 bases outside the gene matches. CDR1 and CDR2 (germline): MNHEY, SVGAGI. The CDR3 loop reads CASSYRGTGAYEQFF. CDR3 sequence (DNA): TGTGCCAGCAGTTATCGAGGGACAGGGGCCTATGAGCAGTTCTTC.